The sequence of this T cell receptor (beta chain) was determined in a study of blood T cell repertoires in COVID-19. As for the study in general: The samples span acute and convalescent COVID-19 from the United States, Italy and Spain. Nucleic acid was either cDNA or gDNA, and it came from T cells, B-cell-depleted T cells, or PBMCs.

Authors' data handling: Using reference gene primer amplification, nucleated cell counts were estimated. Repertoires were generated with immunoSEQ multiplex PCR, while TCRdb's copy carries only in-frame clones and drops some. The V and J calls and clone size come from that table; D and trimming were worked out from the DNA. The sample lists about 160,000 clones; about nine tenths were seen once. The sample comprised peripheral blood. The receptor comes from a man between 60 and 75 years old with active or convalescent COVID-19.

CDR3 DNA sequence: TGTGCCAGCAGCTTAGACAGGGGGAGGTATGAAAAACTGTTTTTT. Its translation is CASSLDRGRYEKLFF. This chain links TRBV11-2 with TRBJ1-4; 7 nucleotides agree with TRBD1. The junction had 4 bases not matched to a gene; V was cut back by 0 bases and J by 6 bases. This CDR3 contains 15 residues. Germline-derived CDR1 and CDR2 are SGHAT and FQNNGV. The whole variable domain, filled in from reference TRBV11-2 and TRBJ1-4, reads EAGVAQSPRYKIIEKRQSVAFWCNPISGHATLYWYQQILGQGPKLLIQFQNNGVVDDSQLPKDRFSAERLKGVDSTLKIQPAKLEDSAVYLCASSLDRGRYEKLFFGSGTQLSVL.